Listed below are T cell receptor beta chains from one sample, sequenced in a study of cytomegalovirus exposure and HLA in healthy donors. Only in-frame clones appear in the TCRdb table, and some are missing; sequencing was by immunoSEQ multiplex PCR. This sample carries about 180,000 clones, around 80% of them seen once, and the ten largest clones take 3.7%. Sequences were obtained from PBMCs. These receptors were obtained from a woman aged 55-69 years in good health and CMV-seropositive. Each CDR3 is given with its conserved first and last residue. Each record gives: V gene, clone size, CDR3 protein. Size values are once, few and many counts, or a class for expanded clones, and some rows have none.

V: TRBV6-1
size: NA
CDR3: CASSPTTGGDSPLHF

V: TRBV7-9
size: NA
CDR3: CASSLRGQSYEQYF

V: TRBV4-2
size: NA
CDR3: CASSQAGAVTGELFF

V: TRBV7-9
size: NA
CDR3: CASSSQTLSYEQYF

V: TRBV5-1
size: NA
CDR3: CASSLAGLAGGPGELFF

V: TRBV11-2
size: NA
CDR3: CASSRQGARETQYF

V: TRBV7-9
size: NA
CDR3: CASSLGGTYEQYF

V: TRBV6-1
size: NA
CDR3: CASSEWAAGGPQNIQYF

V: TRBV5-1
size: NA
CDR3: CASSLAARAYEQYF

V: TRBV7-3
size: NA
CDR3: CASSLKGNYGYTF

V: TRBV19
size: few
CDR3: CASSISAGEAFF

V: TRBV5-6
size: NA
CDR3: CASSDGTSGRETQYF

V: TRBV11-2
size: NA
CDR3: CASSLGGGDEQFF

V: TRBV9
size: NA
CDR3: CASSAGLAGVETQYF

V: TRBV7-8
size: NA
CDR3: CASSHDRDSHEQYF

V: TRBV5-6
size: NA
CDR3: CASSLGGGDQPQHF

V: TRBV5-1
size: NA
CDR3: CASSLRLAGGQQETQYF

V: TRBV2
size: NA
CDR3: CASRGGSYNSPLHF

V: TRBV19
size: NA
CDR3: CASTQGGPGNEQFF

V: TRBV10-3
size: once
CDR3: CAISAVGAGETQYF

V: TRBV6-6
size: NA
CDR3: CASSYEHAWNEQFF

V: TRBV6-6
size: NA
CDR3: CASSSSIGDNQPQHF

V: TRBV28
size: NA
CDR3: CASSLMGLELQHF